The 4 T cell receptor beta chains below come from one sample, sequenced in a study of T cells in Graves' hyperthyroidism and ophthalmopathy (dated by TCRdb to the late 2010s). The protocol used for the library was multiplex PCR. This sample was sequenced with an Illumina HiSeq 2000. The TCR beta CDR3 regions were amplified from the RNA transcripts. For the first round of RT-PCR on the TCR CDR3, the HTBI primer set was used together with the Qiagen OneStep RT-PCR kit. TCRdb took the public reads, trimmed them with fastp at Q25, ran MiXCR for clone calling and kept in-frame beta chains. Every distinct CDR3 protein forms one entry, paired with its most common genes and DNA. A total of about 290,000 distinct CDR3 sequences appear in this sample, approximately 13% of them only once. Approximately 7.9% of the sample is taken by the ten largest. Sequenced sample: blood. These receptors all stem from a woman in her thirties or forties with Graves' hyperthyroidism.

This clonotype was seen many times. CDR3 in amino acids: CASRRQGILLGEKLFF. The CDR3 nucleotides read TGTGCCAGCAGGAGACAGGGGATTCTTCTAGGTGAAAAACTGTTTTTT. V gene TRBV6-1 combines with J gene TRBJ1-4; the match to TRBD1 covers 8 bases. J was trimmed by 7 bases and V by 6 bases; bases with no gene match: 13. This CDR3 region has 16 residues. Germline V CDR1 and CDR2: MNHNS, SASEGT.

The sample holds a few counts of this clonotype. The gene calls are TRBV27 and TRBJ2-3; 13 bases are shared with TRBD2. Germline V CDR1 and CDR2: MNHEY, SMNVEV (reference sequence). Trimming at V came to 6 bases and at J to 3 bases, leaving 6 bases not matched to a gene. This CDR3 region has 16 residues. This CDR3 reads CASRLLAGGRTDTQYF. DNA for the CDR3: TGTGCCAGCAGACTACTAGCGGGAGGGCGGACAGATACGCAGTATTTT.

This clonotype was seen only a few times. CDR3 residues: CSAGTVPQETQYF. CDR3 DNA sequence: TGCAGTGCTGGGACAGTACCGCAAGAGACCCAGTACTTC. This chain uses TRBV20-1 with TRBJ2-5; TRBD1 agrees at 7 bases. Per germline, CDR1 DFQATT and CDR2 SNEGSKA (reference sequence). V trimming: 5 bases; J trimming: 2 bases; junction bases outside the gene matches: 5. This CDR3 has 13 amino acids.

This clonotype has just a few counts. The V gene is TRBV29-1, the J gene TRBJ2-5, with 10 bases that match TRBD2. Per germline, CDR1 SQVTM and CDR2 ANQGSEA. The CDR3 is 13 amino acids. The trim removed 7 bases at V and 7 bases at J, leaving 9 bases unmatched. DNA of the CDR3: TGCAGCGCCGAAGCGGGAGGGGCAGGGACCCAGTACTTC. Translating it yields CSAEAGGAGTQYF. The entire variable domain, with the rest obtained from reference TRBV29-1 and TRBJ2-5, is as follows: SAVISQKPSRDICQRGTSLTIQCQVDSQVTMMFWYRQQPGQSLTLIATANQGSEATYESGFVIDKFPISRPNLTFSTLTVSNMSPEDSSIYLCSAEAGGAGTQYFGPGTRLLVL.